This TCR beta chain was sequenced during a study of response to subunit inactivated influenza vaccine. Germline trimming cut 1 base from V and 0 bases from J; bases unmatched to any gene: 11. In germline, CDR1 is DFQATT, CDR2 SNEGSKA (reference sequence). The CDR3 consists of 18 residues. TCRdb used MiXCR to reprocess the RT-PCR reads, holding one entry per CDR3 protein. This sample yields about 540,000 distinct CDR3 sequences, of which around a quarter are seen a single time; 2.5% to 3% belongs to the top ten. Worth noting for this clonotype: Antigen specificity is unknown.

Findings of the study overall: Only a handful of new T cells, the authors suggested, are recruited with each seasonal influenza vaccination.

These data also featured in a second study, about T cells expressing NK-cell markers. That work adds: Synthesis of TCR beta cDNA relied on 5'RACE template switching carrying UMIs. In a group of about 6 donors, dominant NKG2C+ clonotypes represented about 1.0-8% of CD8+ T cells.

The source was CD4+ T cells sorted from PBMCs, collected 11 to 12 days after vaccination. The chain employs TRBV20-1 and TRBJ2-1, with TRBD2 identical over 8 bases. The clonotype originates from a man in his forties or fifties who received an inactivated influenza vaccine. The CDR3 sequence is CSARGTGGSTSSYNEQFF. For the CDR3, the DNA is TGCAGTGCTAGAGGAACGGGAGGGTCGACCAGCTCCTACAATGAGCAGTTCTTC.